The rows below give T cell receptor beta chains drawn from one sample of a study of early T cells in non-severe SARS-CoV-2 infection. From the 5' RACE reads, TCRdb called clonotypes with MiXCR, one entry per CDR3 protein. The repertoire holds over 35,000 distinct CDR3 sequences, 5.5% to 7.5% seen once, with roughly 20% in the top ten. This specimen consisted of whole blood, obtained at baseline. The receptors shown here come from an adult who was a healthcare worker with PCR-confirmed SARS-CoV-2 infection or an uninfected control (not recorded which). The CDR3 runs from the conserved cysteine through the conserved F or W. The D gene is left open where the match is weak. Clone size is not always given. Where it is, it says once, few, many or a class for expanded clones.

size: many
V: TRBV20-1
J: TRBJ1-2
D: TRBD1
DNA: TGCAGTGCCTTTCACTGGGACAGGCAAAATGGCTACACCTTC
CDR3: CSAFHWDRQNGYTF

size: many
V: TRBV4-1
J: TRBJ1-5
D: .
DNA: TGCGCCAGCAGCCAAGACACCGGACATTTT
CDR3: CASSQDTGHF

size: many
V: TRBV7-6
J: TRBJ1-4
D: .
DNA: TGTGCCAGCAGCCGAGAGGCTAGTAATGAAAAACTGTTTTTT
CDR3: CASSREASNEKLFF

size: .
V: TRBV30
J: TRBJ1-4
D: .
DNA: TGTGCCTGGAATGGGAACAATAATGAAAAACTGTTTTTT
CDR3: CAWNGNNNEKLFF

size: many
V: TRBV7-9
J: TRBJ1-6
D: .
DNA: TGTGCCAGCAGCTTAGCGCAGGCGGGGGCTAATTCACCCCTCCACTTT
CDR3: CASSLAQAGANSPLHF

size: .
V: TRBV6-2/TRBV6-3
J: TRBJ1-5
D: .
DNA: TGTGCCAGCAGAGAGGGGAATTGGCAGCCCCAGCATTTT
CDR3: CASREGNWQPQHF

size: many
V: TRBV7-9
J: TRBJ2-7
D: .
DNA: TGTGCCAGCAGCTCACGGAGTGGCGGCACCAACTACGAGCAGTACTTC
CDR3: CASSSRSGGTNYEQYF

size: many
V: TRBV6-2/TRBV6-3
J: TRBJ1-5
D: TRBD1
DNA: TGTGCCAGCAGTGACCTGACAGGGATAGGTCAGCCCCAGCATTTT
CDR3: CASSDLTGIGQPQHF

size: many
V: TRBV11-1
J: TRBJ2-3
D: .
DNA: TGTGCCAGCAGCTTCAAAGGGCACACGCAGTATTTT
CDR3: CASSFKGHTQYF

size: many
V: TRBV20-1
J: TRBJ2-1
D: .
DNA: TGCAGCGTAGGCAGGGGATCATACAATGAGCAGTTCTTC
CDR3: CSVGRGSYNEQFF

size: .
V: TRBV7-9
J: TRBJ1-2
D: .
DNA: TGTGCCAGCAGCTTAGAGCAGGGAGGAGGCTACACCTTC
CDR3: CASSLEQGGGYTF

size: many
V: TRBV6-7
J: TRBJ1-5
D: TRBD1
DNA: TGTGCCAGCAGTTACTCCAAATCACAACAGGGGGCGGATCAGCCCCAGCATTTT
CDR3: CASSYSKSQQGADQPQHF

size: many
V: TRBV4-3
J: TRBJ2-5
D: .
DNA: TGCGCCAGCAGCCAAACCACTAGGGTCGAGACCCAGTACTTC
CDR3: CASSQTTRVETQYF

size: many
V: TRBV2
J: TRBJ2-1
D: TRBD2
DNA: TGTGCCAGCAGTGAAGCGGGACTAGCGGGAGTACATGAGCAGTTCTTC
CDR3: CASSEAGLAGVHEQFF

size: .
V: TRBV3-1
J: TRBJ2-1
D: TRBD1
DNA: TGTGCCAGCCGTAACGACAGGGGCAGGGACAATGAGCAGTTCTTC
CDR3: CASRNDRGRDNEQFF

size: many
V: TRBV29-1
J: TRBJ1-4
D: .
DNA: TGCAGCGTAATAGTTAATGAAAAACTGTTTTTT
CDR3: CSVIVNEKLFF

size: once
V: TRBV20-1
J: TRBJ1-1
D: .
DNA: TGCAGTGCTAGTGAAAACCGGGACACTGAAGCTTTCTTT
CDR3: CSASENRDTEAFF

size: many
V: TRBV5-4
J: TRBJ2-2
D: .
DNA: TGTGCCAGCAGCAAACAGGGAGGCGGGGAGCTGTTTTTT
CDR3: CASSKQGGGELFF

size: medium-sized
V: TRBV25-1
J: TRBJ2-5
D: .
DNA: TGTGCCAGCAGCCAAACCGGGGGCGCTTGGTATAAGACCCAGTACTTC
CDR3: CASSQTGGAWYKTQYF

size: .
V: TRBV6-6
J: TRBJ1-1
D: .
DNA: TGTGCCAGCAGTTACTTGATTCCAGGTTCCACTGAAGCTTTCTTT
CDR3: CASSYLIPGSTEAFF

size: many
V: TRBV7-2
J: TRBJ1-1
D: .
DNA: TGTGCCAGCAGCTTTGTACTGAACACTGAAGCTTTCTTT
CDR3: CASSFVLNTEAFF

size: .
V: TRBV4-3
J: TRBJ1-1
D: .
DNA: TGCGCCAGCAGCGAGGGACTGTTGGTCACTGAAGCTTTCTTT
CDR3: CASSEGLLVTEAFF

size: many
V: TRBV18
J: TRBJ2-3
D: .
DNA: .
CDR3: CASSPPSGRADTQYF

size: many
V: TRBV12-3/TRBV12-4
J: TRBJ2-2
D: .
DNA: TGTGCCAGCAGAGACCGAGCGAACACCGGGGAGCTGTTTTTT
CDR3: CASRDRANTGELFF

size: many
V: TRBV3-1
J: TRBJ2-5
D: .
DNA: TGTGCCAGCAGCCAAGATCCTTGGCGGCAAGAGACCCAGTACTTC
CDR3: CASSQDPWRQETQYF

size: many
V: TRBV5-4
J: TRBJ2-5
D: .
DNA: TGTGCCAGCAGCGTCTTCACGGAGACCCAGTACTTC
CDR3: CASSVFTETQYF

size: .
V: TRBV20-1
J: TRBJ2-7
D: TRBD2
DNA: TGCAGTGCTGCCGGGACTAGCGGGAGATCCCTCTACGAGCAGTACTTC
CDR3: CSAAGTSGRSLYEQYF

size: many
V: TRBV7-9
J: TRBJ2-1
D: .
DNA: TGTGCCAGCAGCTTAGGGGTACCTGGGCAGTTCTTC
CDR3: CASSLGVPGQFF

size: few
V: TRBV12-3/TRBV12-4
J: TRBJ1-5
D: .
DNA: TGTGCCAGCAGTTTCCAATTCGGGGAGCCCCAGCATTTT
CDR3: CASSFQFGEPQHF

size: once
V: TRBV9
J: TRBJ1-2
D: .
DNA: TGTGCCAGCAGTCCCGGCCATGGGCTCTCCTTAGGCTACACCTTC
CDR3: CASSPGHGLSLGYTF

size: .
V: TRBV6-1
J: TRBJ2-7
D: .
DNA: TGTGCCAGCAGGGCCTTGGGCCCTACCTACGAGCAGTACTTC
CDR3: CASRALGPTYEQYF

size: few
V: TRBV2
J: TRBJ1-1
D: .
DNA: TGTGCCAGCAGTCCGACCCGGGACTCAGGAGCTTTCTTT
CDR3: CASSPTRDSGAFF

size: many
V: TRBV4-2
J: TRBJ2-1
D: TRBD2
DNA: TGTGCCAGCAGCCAAGAAGTGGGACTAGCGGGAGGAGACCCCAATGAGCAGTTCTTC
CDR3: CASSQEVGLAGGDPNEQFF

size: many
V: TRBV2
J: TRBJ1-5
D: .
DNA: TGTGCCAGCAGTGAAGCAGGAGGGGATAGCAATCAGCCCCAGCATTTT
CDR3: CASSEAGGDSNQPQHF

size: few
V: TRBV20-1
J: TRBJ1-1
D: .
DNA: TGCAGTGCTAGCGGGCAGGGTGGAACTGAAGCTTTCTTT
CDR3: CSASGQGGTEAFF

size: many
V: TRBV6-2/TRBV6-3
J: TRBJ2-5
D: .
DNA: TGTGCCAGTTCCCACGGCGAGACCCAGTACTTC
CDR3: CASSHGETQYF

size: many
V: TRBV5-1
J: TRBJ2-5
D: .
DNA: TGCGCCAGCAGCAGGGGGGTCGTTGGAGAGACCCAGTACTTC
CDR3: CASSRGVVGETQYF

size: many
V: TRBV7-3
J: TRBJ2-2
D: .
DNA: TGTGCCAGCAGCTTATTACAGGGTGGCGGGGAGCTGTTTTTT
CDR3: CASSLLQGGGELFF

size: .
V: TRBV7-2
J: TRBJ1-2
D: .
DNA: TGTGCCAGCAGCTTATACAGGTTCTATGGCTACACCTTC
CDR3: CASSLYRFYGYTF

size: few
V: TRBV27
J: TRBJ1-4
D: .
DNA: TGTGCCAGCAGTGCCGGGCAACCAGGAGAGGAAAAACTGTTTTTT
CDR3: CASSAGQPGEEKLFF

size: .
V: TRBV28
J: TRBJ1-2
D: TRBD1
DNA: TGTGCCAGCAGTTCGGACAGGGACTATGGCTACACCTTC
CDR3: CASSSDRDYGYTF

size: .
V: TRBV27
J: TRBJ1-6
D: .
DNA: TGTGCCAGCAGTTTAAACAGTTTGAGCAATTCACCCCTCCACTTT
CDR3: CASSLNSLSNSPLHF

size: few
V: TRBV5-8
J: TRBJ1-5
D: TRBD1
DNA: TGTGCCAGCAGCCGGGACAGGGATCAGCCCCAGCATTTT
CDR3: CASSRDRDQPQHF